One and the same sample provided the 15 T cell receptor beta chains below, sequenced in a study of CD8 T cells in ankylosing spondylitis. TCRdb re-analysed the 5' RACE reads in MiXCR, keeping a single row per CDR3 protein. The data hold around 120,000 distinct CDR3 sequences, with roughly 13% observed a single time. Sample: blood, either unsorted or a sorted T cell fraction (not recorded which). The receptor set was obtained from a female donor with ankylosing spondylitis or in good health (not recorded which).

This clonotype was counted between two and nine times. V gene TRBV2 combines with J gene TRBJ2-5, with unresolved D. Trimming shortened V by 3 bases and J by 4 bases, and 6 bases separated the two germline ends. CDR3 size: 12 residues. Per the germline V gene, CDR1 is SNHLY and CDR2 is FYNNEI. This CDR3 reads CASSDLGETQYF. The DNA of the CDR3 is TGTGCCAGCAGTGATTTAGGAGAGACCCAGTACTTC.

The rearrangement joins TRBV5-4 to TRBJ2-5, with 7 bases matching TRBD2. Germline values: CDR1 SGHNT, CDR2 YYREEE (reference sequence). The J segment lost 1 base and the V segment lost 0 bases, leaving 0 bases of the junction unmatched. The CDR3 spans 14 residues. CDR3 sequence reads: CASSLGLAQETQYF. CDR3 DNA sequence: TGTGCCAGCAGCTTGGGACTAGCCCAAGAGACCCAGTACTTC.

V is TRBV5-1 and J is TRBJ1-1, with D uncertain. CDR1 and CDR2 (germline): SGHRS, YFSETQ. Trimming cost V 6 bases and J 6 bases, with 18 bases left between them. The CDR3 has 14 amino acids. This CDR3 reads CASKKGLVLAEAFF. In nucleotides, the CDR3 is TGCGCCAGCAAGAAAGGTCTGGTTCTAGCTGAAGCTTTCTTT.

The chain uses TRBV6-1 and TRBJ2-1, with D possibly TRBD1 on 5 matching bases. This CDR3 region has 16 residues. With 6 bases removed from V and 0 bases from J, the gap between germline ends came to 15 bases. The V gene's germline CDR1 is MNHNS and CDR2 SASEGT. The CDR3 is CASSPGFLSSYNEQFF. The CDR3 DNA reads TGTGCCAGCAGCCCAGGGTTCCTGAGCTCCTACAATGAGCAGTTCTTC.

This clonotype was detected a few times. The V gene is TRBV20-1, the J gene TRBJ2-1; the D is unclear. CDR1 DFQATT and CDR2 SNEGSKA come from the germline V gene (reference sequence). CDR3 length equals 10 residues. V was trimmed by 1 base and J by 10 bases, leaving 5 bases between them. The CDR3 DNA reads as TGCAGTGCTAGAGTTCAGGAGCAGTTCTTC. Translated: CSARVQEQFF.

The chain joins TRBV7-3 to TRBJ2-3, with 10 bases matching TRBD2. Trimming took 3 bases from V and 2 from J; bases not matched to a gene: 8. Germline V gene data show CDR1 as SGHTA and CDR2 as FQGTGA. CDR3 size: 17 residues. The chain's CDR3 is CASSLTSSGGPTDTQYF. CDR3 coding DNA: TGTGCCAGCAGCTTGACATCTAGCGGGGGACCCACAGATACGCAGTATTTT.

The sample holds many counts of this clonotype. The J gene is TRBJ1-3, the V gene TRBV6-1; TRBD1 matches 7 bases. Germline V gene sequence: CDR1 MNHNS, CDR2 SASEGT. Trimming at V came to 6 bases and at J to 4 bases, leaving 9 bases not matched to a gene. The CDR3 runs 15 residues. CDR3 nucleotide sequence: TGTGCCAGCAGAGCATCCGGGACAGAAGGAAACACCATATATTTT. Translating it yields CASRASGTEGNTIYF.

This clonotype came up many times. The J gene is TRBJ2-3, the V gene TRBV2; D is ambiguous. CDR3 length: 13 residues. The germline V gene has CDR1 SNHLY and CDR2 FYNNEI. Between the trimmed V and J ends, which lost 4 bases and 1 base, there was a span of 6 bases. CDR3 DNA sequence: TGTGCCAGCAGTGTGTCCGGCACAGATACGCAGTATTTT. Its protein product is CASSVSGTDTQYF.

With respect to this clonotype: Just one base apart from a much larger clone, this may be a read error. The gene calls are TRBV12-3 or TRBV12-4 and TRBJ1-2; 7 nucleotides align to TRBD1. The CDR3 is 16 residues long. The chain's CDR3 is CASSLQGGLANYGYSF. The CDR3 region has the DNA TGTGCCAGCAGTTTGCAGGGGGGGTTAGCTAACTATGGCTACTCCTTC.

This clonotype has ten or more counts. CDR3 region: CASSTGQGRVHEQYF. CDR3 nucleotide sequence: TGTGCCAGCAGTACGGGACAGGGGCGCGTCCACGAGCAGTACTTC. This chain connects TRBV7-2 to TRBJ2-7, with TRBD1 matching over 10 bases. V lost 6 bases to trimming and J lost 5 bases; unmatched junction nucleotides: 10. There are 15 residues in the CDR3. Germline V gene data show CDR1 as SGHTA and CDR2 as FQGNSA. Complete variable domain (other parts from reference TRBV7-2 and TRBJ2-7): GAGVSQSPSNKVTEKGKDVELRCDPISGHTALYWYRQSLGQGLEFLIYFQGNSAPDKSGLPSDRFSAERTGGSVSTLTIQRTQQEDSAVYLCASSTGQGRVHEQYFGPGTRLTVT.

This clonotype was seen only a few times. The CDR3 bases are TGTGCCAGCAGTCCGGGACTAGCGGGACTGAACGAGCAGTACTTC. Its translation: CASSPGLAGLNEQYF. V and J are TRBV12-3 or TRBV12-4 and TRBJ2-7, with 13 bases aligning to TRBD2. The junction had 6 bases not matched to a gene; V was cut back by 5 bases and J by 5 bases. This CDR3 has 15 amino acids.

This chain joins TRBV5-1 and TRBJ2-1; 11 positions agree with TRBD2. The CDR3 contains 23 residues. V was clipped by 1 base and J by 2 bases; unmatched bases: 23. Germline values: CDR1 SGHRS, CDR2 YFSETQ. The CDR3 spells CASSLSWKRRLAGIPRPYNEQFF. The CDR3 DNA reads TGCGCCAGCAGCTTGAGTTGGAAAAGAAGACTAGCGGGAATTCCGAGGCCCTACAATGAGCAGTTCTTC.

V usage is TRBV6-1 and J usage is TRBJ2-3; D call uncertain. CDR1 is MNHNS and CDR2 is SASEGT in the germline V gene. This CDR3 has 15 residues. V lost 2 bases, J lost 4 bases, and 13 bases lay in between. CDR3 nucleotide sequence: TGTGCCAGCAGTGAACAGTGGGGTTCGTCAGATACGCAGTATTTT. It translates to CASSEQWGSSDTQYF.

Many counts were recorded for this clonotype. The rearrangement uses TRBV3-1 and TRBJ2-1; possible D gene TRBD1, 6 bases. This CDR3 has 16 residues. From germline, CDR1 is LGHDT and CDR2 YNNKEL (reference sequence). The V and J ends lost 3 bases and 0 bases respectively, with 12 bases between them. CDR3: CASSHLTGNSYNEQFF. The CDR3 DNA sequence: TGTGCCAGCAGCCACTTGACAGGCAACTCCTACAATGAGCAGTTCTTC.

The chain links TRBV20-1 to TRBJ1-6, with 8 bases aligning to TRBD1. V dropped 5 bases and J dropped 7; count of bases not matched to a gene: 10. CDR1 and CDR2 (germline): DFQATT, SNEGSKA (reference sequence). The CDR3 runs 15 residues. CDR3: CSARPDRGMNSPLHF. The CDR3 DNA sequence: TGCAGTGCTCGACCAGACAGGGGTATGAATTCACCCCTCCACTTT.